The present T cell receptor beta chain was sequenced within a study of vaccination effects on CD4 cells after COVID-19 (dated by TCRdb to 2021 to 2024). As for the study more broadly: Post-vaccine samples across the study were collected a median of 72 days after the second dose, with a range of 14 to 241. The study compared SARS-CoV-2 spike-specific CD4+ TCR repertoires before and after mRNA vaccination in COVID-19 convalescent patients and infection-naive vaccine recipients. Cultures from other donors in the study were sequenced with the Oncomine TCR Beta short-read assay on an Illumina iSeq 100. Altogether, around 9 COVID-19 convalescent patients and a handful of SARS-CoV-2-naive healthy vaccine recipients made up the full study.

What the research found in general, with its limitations: Both infection-induced and vaccine-induced clones contracted markedly at late post-vaccination timepoints, which is consistent with waning T cell responses. In healthy vaccine recipients, vaccine-induced clones were almost all SARS-CoV-2 mono-reactive, with only 1 of 255 cross-reactive with common cold coronaviruses. The study was limited by a small number of convalescent patients and lacked early post-infection timepoints.

To identify antigen-specific CD4+ T cell clonotypes by their expansion, the ViraFEST assay first stimulated PBMC with viral peptide pools and then applied TCR sequencing. After around ten days of culture, CD4+ T cells were isolated with the EasySep CD4+ T cell isolation kit. Each participant got two doses of an mRNA SARS-CoV-2 vaccine, either BNT162b2 or mRNA-1273. None of the healthy vaccine recipients had a prior SARS-CoV-2 infection, which was confirmed by nucleocapsid antibody tests that came back negative both before and after vaccination. Each well held 1.5 million to 2 million PBMC cultured in IMDM containing 5% human AB serum, 9.5 to 10 IU/ml IL-2 and gentamicin, along with roughly 10 ug/ml peptides. Half of the culture medium was replaced with fresh IL-2-containing medium on days 3 and 7. Each peptide stimulation condition was cultured in triplicate wells unless otherwise noted. PBMC were separated from whole blood using Ficoll-Paque Plus gradient centrifugation and were then either cryopreserved at -140C or used fresh. The spike proteins of SARS-CoV-2 and of the common cold coronaviruses HCoV-NL63, HCoV-OC43 and HCoV-229E were spanned by overlapping peptide pools. Genomic DNA was extracted from cultured CD4+ T cells with the QIAamp micro DNA kit.

A note on this clone: Its antigen is not yet known. Base quality data are lacking; no much larger clone is found one base away.

The V and J ends are trimmed by 1 base and 4 bases, leaving 8 bases between them. The germline V gene yields MNHNS for CDR1 and SASEGT for CDR2. From its cysteine to its phenylalanine, the CDR3 spans 14 amino acids. Of the read, only the CDR3 DNA is kept; its 42 bases are in frame from base 1. Receptors were amplified or captured by the immunoSEQ multiplex PCR assay. DNA from the CD4+ T cells that had been cultured and isolated underwent TCR beta CDR3 sequencing. Per the source publication's procedure: Non-productive TCR sequences were removed, reads were trimmed to the CDR3 region, and CDR3s of at least 7 amino acids were retained. The MANAFEST web app was used to pick out antigen-specific clonotypes by comparing their expansion in peptide wells with that in reference cultures. For clones to be considered positive, expansion at FDR<0.05 versus reference and all other wells, an odds ratio above 5, and a frequency above 0.1% in two replicate wells were required. Cross-reactive clonotypes were defined as significantly expanded in SARS-CoV-2 spike wells and in at least one common cold coronavirus spike condition. CDR3 similarity was assessed by Levenshtein distance with the stringdist R package, and unrooted trees were built with ape in R 3.6.1. TCRdb stores this immuneACCESS table with in-frame sequences only. Part of the clones is absent; in the studies checked, under half of the shortfall reflects unresolved V genes, and no reason is known for the rest. The V and J calls and clone size were taken over from that table, and D and trimming were inferred from the DNA. The table for this sample lists about 48,000 clones; around three quarters of them were counted only once. Jointly, the top ten make up more than 13% of the sample.

This TCR came from a human donor who received a COVID-19 vaccine. Recombination joined TRBV6-1 with TRBJ2-1, with the identity of the D gene unclear. The material sequenced was CD4+ T cells from PBMCs cultured with HCoV-OC43 spike peptides, taken after COVID-19 vaccination. Per the publication, the cell subset or site label means: HCoV-OC43 spike overlapping peptide pool stimulation. Here is the DNA: TGTGCCAGCAGTGAAGATCCGGAATACAATGAGCAGTTCTTC. It translates as CASSEDPEYNEQFF.